These 28 T cell receptor beta chains share one sample of origin, sequenced in a study of blood T cell repertoires in COVID-19. Sequencing used immunoSEQ multiplex PCR; TCRdb keeps in-frame clones, though not all of them. This table has over 250,000 clones, 70% to 85% appearing once. Material for sequencing was peripheral blood. The receptors shown here come from a woman of 80 years or more with acute or convalescent COVID-19.

The chain uses TRBV5-6 and TRBJ2-3; D may be TRBD1 (5 bases). V lost 0 bases and J lost 3, with 11 bases in between. This CDR3 comprises 15 residues. CDR1 SGHDT and CDR2 YYEEEE come from the germline V gene. DNA for the CDR3: TGTGCCAGCAGCTTGGGCCAGGGAAAGACAGATACGCAGTATTTT. It yields the protein CASSLGQGKTDTQYF. Full variable domain (missing parts from reference TRBV5-6 and TRBJ2-3): DAGVTQSPTHLIKTRGQQVTLRCSPKSGHDTVSWYQQALGQGPQFIFQYYEEEERQRGNFPDRFSGHQFPNYSSELNVNALLLGDSALYLCASSLGQGKTDTQYFGPGTRLTVL.

In its sample, this clone was seen once. As DNA, the CDR3 is TGTGCCAGCAGCTTAGAAATCGTCCATGGCTACACCTTC. This encodes CASSLEIVHGYTF. The rearrangement joins TRBV7-9 to TRBJ1-2; D not certain. Between the trimmed V and J ends, which lost 1 base and 6 bases, there was a span of 9 bases. CDR3 length equals 13 residues. Germline V gene data show CDR1 as SEHNR and CDR2 as FQNEAQ (reference sequence).

This clone was seen a few times. The chain links TRBV2 to TRBJ2-7, with D possibly matching TRBD2 (5 bases). The CDR3 is 15 residues long. From germline, CDR1 is SNHLY and CDR2 FYNNEI. Deletions cut 7 bases from V and 2 bases from J, with 18 bases between. The CDR3 DNA reads TGTGCCAGCACCCCGACGAGGGCTACCACCTACGAGCAGTACTTC. Protein product: CASTPTRATTYEQYF.

This sequence joins TRBV7-2 and TRBJ2-7, with TRBD1 matching over 7 bases. Looked up from germline, CDR1 is SGHTA and CDR2 is FQGNSA. This CDR3 is 16 amino acids long. The trim removed 6 bases at V and 0 bases at J, leaving 11 bases unmatched. Here the CDR3 reads CASRPTGNDLSYEQYF. DNA of the CDR3: TGTGCCAGCAGACCGACAGGGAACGACCTCTCCTACGAGCAGTACTTC.

This clone was detected once. V is TRBV4-1 and J is TRBJ2-3; 11 nucleotides align to TRBD2. CDR1 and CDR2 (germline): MGHRA, YSYEKL. This CDR3 contains 16 residues. The trim removed 1 base at V and 9 bases at J, leaving 9 bases unmatched. The CDR3 nucleotides read TGCGCCAGCAGCCAAGGAGTGACTAGCGGGGTCGAAACGCAGTATTTT. Translating gives CASSQGVTSGVETQYF.

The chain joins TRBV7-2 to TRBJ2-1; 10 nucleotides match TRBD2. The germline V gene encodes CDR1 SGHTA and CDR2 FQGNSA. The V gene end was trimmed by 5 bases and the J gene end by 9 bases; junction bases not matched to a gene: 10. There are 15 residues in the CDR3. Here the CDR3 reads CASSQERGGRSEQFF. The CDR3, as DNA: TGTGCCAGCAGCCAAGAGCGGGGGGGCCGTAGTGAGCAGTTCTTC.

V is TRBV3-1 (or the pseudogene TRBV3-2) and J is TRBJ1-4; a possible D gene is TRBD1 (5 bases). Germline V gene sequence: CDR1 LGHDT, CDR2 YNNKEL (reference sequence). The length of the CDR3 is 16 residues. Trimming took 2 bases from V and 5 from J, leaving 15 bases between them. CDR3 DNA sequence: TGTGCCAGCAGCCAATATCGCGGGACGGAGAATGAAAAACTGTTTTTT. Encoded protein: CASSQYRGTENEKLFF.

V usage is TRBV6-2 or TRBV6-3 and J usage is TRBJ2-2, with 10 bases lining up with TRBD1. The germline CDR1 and CDR2 sequences are MNHEY and SVGEGT. The CDR3 loop spans 15 amino acids. V shed 5 bases and J 7 bases; nucleotides not matched to a gene: 7. The CDR3 here is CASSPPGTGVGELFF. CDR3 coding DNA: TGTGCCAGCAGTCCCCCCGGGACAGGGGTCGGGGAGCTGTTTTTT.

V gene TRBV3-1 (or the pseudogene TRBV3-2) combines with J gene TRBJ2-2; D is undetermined. The CDR3 has 15 residues. The V end lost 1 base, the J end lost 5 bases, and 11 bases lay between the germline ends. From germline, CDR1 is LGHDT and CDR2 YNNKEL (reference sequence). The CDR3 spells CASSQGLVWTGELFF. The DNA of the CDR3 is TGTGCCAGCAGCCAAGGGCTAGTCTGGACCGGGGAGCTGTTTTTT.

The CDR3 spells CASGLGGSGYGYTF. Written as DNA, the CDR3 is TGTGCCAGCGGCCTTGGGGGGAGTGGCTATGGCTACACCTTC. V and J are TRBV6-5 and TRBJ1-2; D perhaps matches TRBD1 (5 bases). The length of the CDR3 is 14 residues. The ends were cut back, 8 bases at V and 4 bases at J, with 17 bases in the middle. The V gene's germline CDR1 is MNHEY and CDR2 SVGAGI.

In this sample, this clone turned up many times. This sequence joins TRBV19 and TRBJ2-1; 7 positions match TRBD2. The junction had 3 bases not matched to a gene; V was cut back by 1 base and J by 0 bases. CDR1 is LNHDA and CDR2 is SQIVND in the germline V gene (reference sequence). The CDR3 length is 16 residues. The CDR3 loop is CASSIGAGRSYNEQFF. The CDR3 coding sequence is TGTGCCAGTAGTATAGGAGCGGGGCGCTCCTACAATGAGCAGTTCTTC.

This chain joins TRBV2 and TRBJ1-1; D may be TRBD1 (6 bases). The CDR3 is 14 amino acids. V was clipped by 2 bases and J by 3 bases, with 10 bases between them. Germline V CDR1 and CDR2: SNHLY, FYNNEI. For the CDR3, the DNA is TGTGCCAGCAGTGAACTGGGGGCGTACACTGAAGCTTTCTTT. Translated: CASSELGAYTEAFF.

This rearrangement joins TRBV19 to TRBJ1-3; TRBD1 might be the D (5 bases). The CDR3 consists of 15 residues. The germline CDR1 and CDR2 sequences are LNHDA and SQIVND (reference sequence). V was trimmed by 5 bases and J by 0 bases, leaving 11 bases between them. The CDR3: CASSWGDFSGNTIYF. For the CDR3, the DNA is TGTGCCAGTAGTTGGGGGGACTTCTCTGGAAACACCATATATTTT.

The chain combines TRBV5-1 with TRBJ2-1; 9 bases map to TRBD2. The CDR3 length is 15 residues. Trimming took 7 bases from V and 3 from J; bases not matched to a gene: 8. Germline assignment: CDR1 SGHRS and CDR2 YFSETQ. In DNA form, the CDR3 reads TGCGCCAGCGCCCCCGGGACTAGCAGCTACAATGAGCAGTTCTTC. Protein product: CASAPGTSSYNEQFF.

J is TRBJ2-5 and V is TRBV5-4; TRBD1 aligns across 8 bases. This CDR3 has 17 amino acids. The junction had 10 bases not matched to a gene; V was cut back by 2 bases and J by 1 base. The germline CDR1 and CDR2 sequences are SGHNT and YYREEE (reference sequence). CDR3 nucleotides: TGTGCCAGCAGCTTCGTAGGTCAGGGGGCCTTCCAAGAGACCCAGTACTTC. Protein product: CASSFVGQGAFQETQYF.

Here the CDR3 DNA reads TGTGCCAGCTCACTGGACAGGATTCGGGAGCAGTTCTTC. As protein: CASSLDRIREQFF. This chain links TRBV18 with TRBJ2-1; 7 nucleotides line up with TRBD1. Losses at the gene ends were 4 bases for V and 10 bases for J; bases not matched to a gene: 7. The CDR3 is 13 residues long. CDR1 and CDR2 from the germline V gene are KGHSH and LQKENI.

The genes are TRBV5-4 and TRBJ1-1; 7 bases fit TRBD1. This CDR3 is 14 amino acids long. V was clipped by 0 bases and J by 1 base; unmatched bases: 0. Germline V gives CDR1 SGHNT, CDR2 YYREEE (reference sequence). The CDR3 region has the DNA TGTGCCAGCAGCTTGGACAGGGGGAACACTGAAGCTTTCTTT. This codes for CASSLDRGNTEAFF.

The chain joins TRBV5-1 to TRBJ2-7, with 8 bases fitting TRBD1. Looked up from germline, CDR1 is SGHRS and CDR2 is YFSETQ. CDR3 length: 13 residues. V gave up 4 bases and J gave up 4 bases; unmatched junction bases: 4. The CDR3 nucleotides read TGCGCCAGCAGCACCCGACAGGGGTACGAGCAGTACTTC. Its protein is CASSTRQGYEQYF.

V gene TRBV19 combines with J gene TRBJ2-6; TRBD1 matches 10 bases. The CDR3 spans 18 residues. Germline V gives CDR1 LNHDA, CDR2 SQIVND (reference sequence). Germline trimming cut 7 bases from V and 3 bases from J; bases unmatched to any gene: 12. The CDR3 DNA follows: TGTGCCAGTACCCAGACAGGGGGCGGCATCCGTGGGGCCAACGTCCTGACTTTC. It yields the protein CASTQTGGGIRGANVLTF.

The chain is built from TRBV2 and TRBJ1-5; D ambiguous. V shed 8 bases and J shed 2 bases, with 13 bases lying between them. Per germline, CDR1 SNHLY and CDR2 FYNNEI. This CDR3 region has 14 residues. Here the CDR3 reads CASQAPGGNQPQHF. CDR3 sequence (DNA): TGTGCCAGCCAAGCTCCCGGTGGCAATCAGCCCCAGCATTTT.

The gene calls are TRBV14 and TRBJ1-3; 7 bases are shared with TRBD1. V shed 2 bases, J shed 0 bases, and the junction held 4 bases outside the gene matches. From germline, CDR1 is SGHDN and CDR2 FVKESK. This CDR3 is 16 amino acids long. The CDR3 is CASSQKGQYSGNTIYF. In nucleotides, the CDR3 is TGTGCCAGCAGCCAAAAGGGACAGTACTCTGGAAACACCATATATTTT.

The genes are TRBV18 and TRBJ1-2; D gene unclear. The germline gives CDR1 KGHSH, CDR2 LQKENI. The ends were cut back, 1 base at V and 3 bases at J, with 6 bases in the middle. The CDR3 is made up of 13 amino acids. CDR3 sequence: CASSPQRDYGYTF. The CDR3 region has the DNA TGTGCCAGCTCACCACAGCGGGACTATGGCTACACCTTC.

The chain employs TRBV11-2 and TRBJ2-5, with D hard to call. The CDR3 loop spans 13 amino acids. The V gene's germline CDR1 is SGHAT and CDR2 FQNNGV. Trimming shortened V by 5 bases and J by 4 bases, and 11 bases separated the two germline ends. CDR3 amino acids: CASSPGPTETQYF. Written as DNA, the CDR3 is TGTGCCAGCAGCCCAGGCCCTACAGAGACCCAGTACTTC.

In the case of this clone: Other DNA sequences within the sample encode an identical CDR3. The J gene is TRBJ1-3, the V gene TRBV19, with unresolved D. CDR1 is LNHDA, CDR2 SQIVND, per germline (reference sequence). The CDR3 sequence is 15 residues long. The ends were cut back, 1 base at V and 0 bases at J, with 7 bases in the middle. In nucleotides, the CDR3 is TGTGCCAGTAGTATAGCTTCGGTCTCTGGAAACACCATATATTTT. As protein: CASSIASVSGNTIYF.

The chain couples TRBV5-4 to TRBJ2-1; 13 nucleotides line up with TRBD2. Germline V lookup: CDR1 SGHNT, CDR2 YYREEE (reference sequence). The CDR3 has 15 residues. V gave up 3 bases and J gave up 6 bases; unmatched junction bases: 3. The CDR3 sequence is CASSSGTSGINEQFF. CDR3 bases: TGTGCCAGCAGCTCCGGGACTAGCGGGATCAATGAGCAGTTCTTC. Full variable domain (outside the CDR3, taken from reference TRBV5-4 and TRBJ2-1): ETGVTQSPTHLIKTRGQQVTLRCSSQSGHNTVSWYQQALGQGPQFIFQYYREEENGRGNFPPRFSGLQFPNYSSELNVNALELDDSALYLCASSSGTSGINEQFFGPGTRLTVL.

The gene calls are TRBV21-1 and TRBJ1-5. TRBV21-1 corresponds to a pseudogene. The CDR3 spans 14 residues. The CDR3 DNA follows: TGTGCCAGCAGCAAAGTGGGGAGAAATCAGCCCCAGCATTTT. This gives the protein CASSKVGRNQPQHF.

This chain links TRBV7-9 with TRBJ2-3; 12 bases are a match to TRBD2. V lost 5 bases to trimming and J lost 1 base; unmatched junction nucleotides: 10. This CDR3 has 18 amino acids. The germline V gene has CDR1 SEHNR and CDR2 FQNEAQ (reference sequence). The CDR3 bases are TGTGCCAGCAGCCGTACTAGCGGGGGGAACTTTGGCACAGATACGCAGTATTTT. Its protein product is CASSRTSGGNFGTDTQYF.

This clone was seen a single time. The chain combines TRBV5-1 with TRBJ1-4; D gene unclear. Germline loops: CDR1 SGHRS, CDR2 YFSETQ. V lost 2 bases, J lost 0 bases, and 5 bases lay in between. The CDR3 sequence is 14 residues long. The CDR3 protein is CASSFSPTNEKLFF. In nucleotides, the CDR3 is TGCGCCAGCAGCTTTAGTCCAACTAATGAAAAACTGTTTTTT.